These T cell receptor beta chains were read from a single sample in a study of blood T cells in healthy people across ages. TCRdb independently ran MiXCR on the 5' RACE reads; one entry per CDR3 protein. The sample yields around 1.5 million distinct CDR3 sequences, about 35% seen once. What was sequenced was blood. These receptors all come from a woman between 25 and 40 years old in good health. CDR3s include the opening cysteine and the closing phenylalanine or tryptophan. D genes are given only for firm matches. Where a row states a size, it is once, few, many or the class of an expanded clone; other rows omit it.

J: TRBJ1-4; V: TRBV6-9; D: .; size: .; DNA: TGTGCCAGCAGTTCTGGGAGCTTGGGAGAAAAACTGTTTTTT; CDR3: CASSSGSLGEKLFF
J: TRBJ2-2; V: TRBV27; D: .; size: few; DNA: TGTGCCAGCAGTTTATTGGGGACCAACACCGGGGAGCTGTTTTTT; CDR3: CASSLLGTNTGELFF
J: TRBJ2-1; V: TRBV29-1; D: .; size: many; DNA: TGCAGCGGGACAACACCCTACAATGAGCAGTTCTTC; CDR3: CSGTTPYNEQFF
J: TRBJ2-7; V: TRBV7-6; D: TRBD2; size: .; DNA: TGTGCCAGCAGCCATATCAGGACTAGCGGGGCCGCCTACGAGCAGTACTTC; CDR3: CASSHIRTSGAAYEQYF
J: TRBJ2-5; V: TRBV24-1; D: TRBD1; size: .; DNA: TGTGCCACCAGTGAATCTCCGGGACAGGGCCAAGAGACCCAGTACTTC; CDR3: CATSESPGQGQETQYF
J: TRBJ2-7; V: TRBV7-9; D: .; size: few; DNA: TGTGCCAGCAGCTTAGGTGTCTCTCCCAACGAGCAGTACTTC; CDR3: CASSLGVSPNEQYF
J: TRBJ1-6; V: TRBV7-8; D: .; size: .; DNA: TGTGCCAGCAGCTTAGGGACCCTAAATTCACCCCTCCACTTT; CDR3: CASSLGTLNSPLHF
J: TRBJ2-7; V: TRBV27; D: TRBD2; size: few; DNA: TGTGCCAGCAGTCTCGGAGCGGGGCCTGCCTACGAGCAGTACTTC; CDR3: CASSLGAGPAYEQYF
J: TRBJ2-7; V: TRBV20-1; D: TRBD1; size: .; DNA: TGCAGTGCTAGGACGGGGACAGCCTACGAGCAGTACTTC; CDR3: CSARTGTAYEQYF
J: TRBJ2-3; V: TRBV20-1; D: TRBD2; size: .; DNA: TGCAGTGCAGAGGACTCTCCGGGACTAGATACAGATACGCAGTATTTT; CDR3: CSAEDSPGLDTDTQYF